Listed below are T cell receptor beta chains from one sample, sequenced in a study of blood T cell repertoires in COVID-19. TCRdb's table, derived via immunoSEQ multiplex PCR, lists solely in-frame clones and lacks some. Of 240,000 or so clones listed, 88% were seen once; the top ten hold 0.95% to 1%. The sequenced sample was peripheral blood. The receptors stem from a middle-aged woman who had recovered from COVID-19. Each CDR3 is given with its conserved first and last residue. The D gene is left open where the match is weak. A row's size may be missing; if present it is once, few, many or a size class.

clone_size	j_call	d_call	v_call	cdr3_aa	cdr3_nt
.	TRBJ2-1	.	TRBV19	CASTPQRGQFDNEQFF	TGTGCCAGTACTCCTCAGCGAGGGCAGTTCGACAATGAGCAGTTCTTC
.	TRBJ1-1	.	TRBV27	CASSRSVVNTEAFF	TGTGCCAGCAGTCGGTCCGTAGTGAACACTGAAGCTTTCTTT
.	TRBJ2-7	TRBD1	TRBV7-3	CASSLMGTIGTGSLYEQYF	TGTGCCAGCAGCTTAATGGGCACCATAGGGACAGGGTCGCTCTACGAGCAGTACTTC
.	TRBJ1-2	.	TRBV7-8	CASSLSREGGYTF	TGTGCCAGCAGCTTAAGCCGGGAGGGGGGCTACACCTTC
.	TRBJ1-3	TRBD1	TRBV5-1	CASSLGPGGSGNTIYF	TGCGCCAGCAGCTTGGGTCCAGGGGGCTCTGGAAACACCATATATTTT
.	TRBJ1-5	.	TRBV19	CASSIPTGSSNQPQHF	TGTGCCAGTAGTATCCCGACAGGTAGTAGCAATCAGCCCCAGCATTTT
.	TRBJ2-1	.	TRBV7-8	CASSPTSVGFYNEQFF	TGTGCCAGCAGCCCCACTTCGGTGGGCTTTTACAATGAGCAGTTCTTC
.	TRBJ2-3	TRBD2	TRBV27	CATAAGATDTQYF	TGTGCCACTGCAGCGGGAGCCACAGATACGCAGTATTTT
.	TRBJ1-1	.	TRBV6-5	CASSYGGQRTEAFF	TGTGCCAGCAGTTATGGCGGACAGCGAACTGAAGCTTTCTTT
.	TRBJ2-1	.	TRBV9	CASSVEGEGYNEQFF	TGTGCCAGCAGCGTAGAGGGGGAAGGCTACAATGAGCAGTTCTTC
.	TRBJ2-7	TRBD2	TRBV7-9	CASSPQGLAGYEQYF	TGTGCCAGCAGCCCCCAAGGGCTAGCGGGCTACGAGCAGTACTTC
.	TRBJ2-2	TRBD1	TRBV29-1	CSVHRQGLTGELFF	TGCAGCGTTCACAGACAGGGTTTGACCGGGGAGCTGTTTTTT
.	TRBJ1-1	.	TRBV9	CASSVAQNTEAFF	TGTGCCAGCAGCGTAGCACAGAACACTGAAGCTTTCTTT
.	TRBJ1-4	TRBD1	TRBV5-1	CASSPPGQGNPEKLFF	TGCGCCAGCAGCCCTCCGGGACAGGGTAATCCAGAAAAACTGTTTTTT
.	TRBJ1-3	.	TRBV10-3	CAIRGTAGNTIYF	TGTGCCATCAGAGGGACTGCTGGAAACACCATATATTTT
.	TRBJ1-2	TRBD1	TRBV27	CASSLSRDSLNYGYTF	TGTGCCAGCAGTTTATCCCGGGACAGCCTGAACTATGGCTACACCTTC
.	TRBJ1-6	TRBD1	TRBV5-1	CASADRGHNSPLHF	TGCGCCAGCGCCGACAGGGGGCATAATTCACCCCTCCACTTT
.	TRBJ2-1	TRBD2	TRBV6-2/TRBV6-3	CASSYTGLAGFNEQFF	TGTGCCAGCAGTTACACCGGACTAGCCGGATTCAATGAGCAGTTCTTC
.	TRBJ2-7	TRBD2	TRBV6-5	CASSTLAEAQYF	TGTGCCAGCAGCACCCTAGCGGAGGCACAGTACTTC
.	TRBJ2-7	TRBD1	TRBV5-6	CASSPLDRDYEQYF	TGTGCCAGCAGCCCCCTTGACAGGGACTACGAGCAGTACTTC
.	TRBJ2-5	.	TRBV20-1	CSAPRGETQYF	TGCAGTGCTCCCCGCGGGGAGACCCAGTACTTC
few	TRBJ1-1	.	TRBV2	CASTPEGSYITEAFF	TGTGCCAGCACTCCTGAGGGCAGCTATATCACTGAAGCTTTCTTT
.	TRBJ1-1	TRBD1	TRBV6-2/TRBV6-3	CASSYPMGQGVSNTEAFF	TGTGCCAGCAGTTACCCGATGGGGCAGGGGGTGTCGAACACTGAAGCTTTCTTT
.	TRBJ1-1	TRBD1	TRBV5-6	CASRQTGAPMNTEAFF	TGTGCCAGCAGGCAGACAGGGGCCCCTATGAACACTGAAGCTTTCTTT
.	TRBJ1-2	.	TRBV18	CASSPPSRGGYTF	TGTGCCAGCTCACCACCGTCGCGGGGTGGCTACACCTTC
.	TRBJ1-2	TRBD1	TRBV24-1	CAIRGGTGPYTF	TGTGCCATCAGGGGCGGGACAGGTCCCTACACCTTC
few	TRBJ2-7	.	TRBV27	CASRPLERRGYEQYF	TGTGCCAGCAGGCCCCTAGAGCGGCGAGGGTACGAGCAGTACTTC